This record covers a single T cell receptor beta chain. Its specificity is unknown. Trimming cost V 8 bases and J 2 bases; bases outside gene matches: 12. The CDR3 has 15 residues. CDR1 and CDR2 (germline): MGHDK, SYGVNS. The PCR contained 60 Vbeta and 13 Jbeta primers. Assay: immunoSEQ multiplex PCR; the TCRdb copy retains only in-frame clones and omits some. The repertoire holds about 130,000 clones, with 70% to 85% as singletons. The entry originates in a study of cytomegalovirus exposure and HLA in healthy donors. Study-level points and caveats: CMV serostatus alone was available as immune exposure information.

The sequenced material came from PBMCs. The chain links TRBV25-1 to TRBJ2-7; 7 bases match TRBD1. The sequence was obtained from a woman aged 18-29 years in good health and CMV-seropositive. The CDR3 bases are TGTGCCAGCGGAGCCCGGGACAGTGAGACCTACGAGCAGTACTTC. Its protein product is CASGARDSETYEQYF.